Listed here are 29 T cell receptor beta chains from one sample, sequenced in a study of shared clonotypes between healthy human individuals. Naive CD8 cells lacked CD45RO and underwent positive selection for CCR7, leaving out terminally differentiated effector memory CD45RA+ cells. Produced via immunoSEQ multiplex PCR; TCRdb's table is partial and in-frame only. The data contain a few million clones, around 95% of them seen just once; the ten biggest clones take up under 2%. The sample taken for sequencing was naive CD8+ T cells from PBMCs. The receptors stem from a young man in good health. Some clones in this sample may be carry-over from other donors' samples.

In regard to this clone: The same CDR3 is also encoded by other DNA sequences in this sample. The chain combines TRBV18 with TRBJ1-1; 8 nucleotides match TRBD1. Per germline, CDR1 KGHSH and CDR2 LQKENI. The CDR3 runs 14 residues. Germline trimming cut 3 bases from V and 4 bases from J; bases unmatched to any gene: 4. The chain's CDR3 is CASSPDRVGTEAFF. CDR3 in DNA: TGTGCCAGCTCACCGGACAGGGTTGGCACTGAAGCTTTCTTT.

The V call is TRBV29-1, the J call TRBJ1-2; D unclear. Trimming shortened V by 4 bases and J by 8 bases, and 14 bases separated the two germline ends. In germline, CDR1 is SQVTM, CDR2 ANQGSEA. The CDR3 is made up of 12 amino acids. CDR3 region: CSVGEAAGGYTF. The CDR3 nucleotides read TGCAGCGTTGGGGAGGCGGCGGGGGGCTACACCTTC.

This chain connects TRBV7-9 to TRBJ2-1; the D call may be TRBD1 or TRBD2 (6 bases each). Per the germline V gene, CDR1 is SEHNR and CDR2 is FQNEAQ (reference sequence). CDR3 length equals 12 residues. Between the trimmed V and J ends, which lost 5 bases and 9 bases, there was a span of 11 bases. This CDR3 reads CASSEGGIEQFF. DNA of the CDR3: TGTGCCAGCAGCGAGGGGGGCATTGAGCAGTTCTTC.

The chain uses TRBV6-1 and TRBJ2-1; 7 bases match TRBD1. Per the germline V gene, CDR1 is MNHNS and CDR2 is SASEGT. This CDR3 is 15 amino acids long. V lost 7 bases to trimming and J lost 4 bases; unmatched junction nucleotides: 10. DNA for the CDR3: TGTGCCAGCACTTCGACAGGGTTTCCTTACAATGAGCAGTTCTTC. Translation gives CASTSTGFPYNEQFF.

This chain links TRBV29-1 with TRBJ2-1, with 8 bases identical to TRBD2. The V and J ends lost 8 bases and 7 bases, in that order; junction bases with no gene match: 16. The CDR3 runs 15 residues. Germline CDR1 SQVTM, CDR2 ANQGSEA. For the CDR3, the DNA is TGCAGCTCCCCGGGGGGGGCAGGGCGTAGGAATGAGCAGTTCTTC. Protein: CSSPGGAGRRNEQFF.

CDR3 nucleotide sequence: TGCAGTACGGGGGGTAACTATGGCTACACCTTC. Protein sequence: CSTGGNYGYTF. The chain couples TRBV29-1 to TRBJ1-2; a possible D gene is TRBD1 (5 bases). The CDR3 is made up of 11 amino acids. Germline CDR1 and CDR2: SQVTM and ANQGSEA. Based on the CDR3 plus reference TRBV29-1 and TRBJ1-2, the full variable domain is SAVISQKPSRDICQRGTSLTIQCQVDSQVTMMFWYRQQPGQSLTLIATANQGSEATYESGFVIDKFPISRPNLTFSTLTVSNMSPEDSSIYLCSTGGNYGYTFGSGTRLTVV.

This chain links TRBV11-3 with TRBJ1-5, with 10 bases lining up with TRBD1. This CDR3 is built from 16 residues. Germline-derived CDR1 and CDR2 are SGHNT and YENEEA. Losses at the gene ends were 4 bases for V and 3 bases for J; bases not matched to a gene: 6. The CDR3 protein is CASSSPGQGDNQPQHF. The CDR3 nucleotides are TGTGCCAGCAGCTCTCCAGGACAGGGGGACAATCAGCCCCAGCATTTT. The complete variable domain, with remaining parts taken from reference TRBV11-3 and TRBJ1-5, reads EAGVVQSPRYKIIEKKQPVAFWCNPISGHNTLYWYLQNLGQGPELLIRYENEEAVDDSQLPKDRFSAERLKGVDSTLKIQPAELGDSAVYLCASSSPGQGDNQPQHFGDGTRLSIL.

The chain joins TRBV7-8 to TRBJ2-7; D remains unclear. In germline, CDR1 is SGHVS, CDR2 FQNEAQ. This CDR3 has 14 residues. V was pared by 2 bases and J by 0 bases, with 8 bases between. The CDR3 protein is CASSLTANSYEQYF. CDR3 coding DNA: TGTGCCAGCAGCTTAACGGCCAACTCCTACGAGCAGTACTTC.

V and J are TRBV2 and TRBJ2-3; D is undetermined. The CDR3 spans 15 residues. V was pared by 7 bases and J by 0 bases, with 14 bases between. In germline, CDR1 is SNHLY, CDR2 FYNNEI. The chain's CDR3 is CASKANSDSTDTQYF. As DNA, the CDR3 is TGTGCCAGCAAGGCTAACTCGGATAGCACAGATACGCAGTATTTT.

V and J are TRBV29-1 and TRBJ2-1, with TRBD1 matching 8 bases. V dropped 3 bases and J dropped 5; count of bases not matched to a gene: 6. Germline assignment: CDR1 SQVTM and CDR2 ANQGSEA. The CDR3 covers 14 residues. CDR3 coding DNA: TGCAGCGTTGAGTACAGGGGGATGCACAATGAGCAGTTCTTC. It translates to CSVEYRGMHNEQFF.

About this clone itself: This specimen includes other DNA sequences encoding the same CDR3. The V gene is TRBV7-9, the J gene TRBJ1-5; D is unresolved. V was pared by 1 base and J by 0 bases, with 4 bases between. Germline loops: CDR1 SEHNR, CDR2 FQNEAQ (reference sequence). This CDR3 is 14 amino acids long. The CDR3 region is CASSLGPSNQPQHF. The CDR3 coding sequence is TGTGCCAGCAGCTTAGGGCCTAGCAATCAGCCCCAGCATTTT.

J is TRBJ1-1 and V is TRBV19; no definite D call. The CDR3 has 8 residues. Germline assignment: CDR1 LNHDA and CDR2 SQIVND (reference sequence). V was cut by 8 bases and J by 9 bases, with 4 bases left in between. CDR3 DNA sequence: TGTGCCAGTGGCAAAGCTTTCTTT. It yields the protein CASGKAFF.

The chain combines TRBV14 with TRBJ2-1, with no clear D. V lost 3 bases and J lost 7, with 22 bases in between. The germline V gene encodes CDR1 SGHDN and CDR2 FVKESK. The CDR3 runs to 17 residues. The CDR3 reads CASSHTPVRPLGNEQFF. DNA of the CDR3: TGTGCCAGCAGCCACACCCCCGTGAGACCGCTCGGTAATGAGCAGTTCTTC.

In this sample, this clone turned up once. The rearrangement links TRBV19 to TRBJ2-2, with 10 bases aligning to TRBD1. Per germline, CDR1 LNHDA and CDR2 SQIVND (reference sequence). V shed 5 bases, J shed 4 bases, and the junction held 4 bases outside the gene matches. The CDR3 sequence is 15 residues long. Here the CDR3 DNA reads TGTGCCAGTAGTTCCCGGACAGGGGGCACCGGGGAGCTGTTTTTT. Residues: CASSSRTGGTGELFF.

The chain has TRBV28 and TRBJ1-4, with no clear D. CDR3 size: 14 residues. V dropped 3 bases and J dropped 4 bases, with 9 bases sitting between them. Germline CDR1 reads MDHEN; CDR2 reads SYDVKM. The CDR3, as DNA: TGTGCCAGCAGTTTGAAGGGTAATAATGAAAAACTGTTTTTT. It codes for CASSLKGNNEKLFF. Filled out from reference TRBV28 and TRBJ1-4, the complete variable domain reads DVKVTQSSRYLVKRTGEKVFLECVQDMDHENMFWYRQDPGLGLRLIYFSYDVKMKEKGDIPEGYSVSREKKERFSLILESASTNQTSMYLCASSLKGNNEKLFFGSGTQLSVL.

The chain uses TRBV10-3 and TRBJ1-2; D not certain. V was pared by 8 bases and J by 0 bases, with 10 bases between. CDR3 size: 13 residues. Germline CDR1 reads ENHRY; CDR2 reads SYGVKD. DNA for the CDR3: TGTGCCATCCAGGACCCGCCTAACTATGGCTACACCTTC. Residues: CAIQDPPNYGYTF.

This chain uses TRBV6-1 with TRBJ1-2, with D perhaps matching TRBD1 (5 bases). The length of the CDR3 is 14 residues. Trimming shortened V by 5 bases and J by 1 base, and 11 bases separated the two germline ends. Germline CDR1 reads MNHNS; CDR2 reads SASEGT. The CDR3 loop is CASSQVGGNYGYTF. The CDR3 nucleotides are TGTGCCAGCAGTCAGGTGGGGGGTAACTATGGCTACACCTTC.

This chain connects TRBV13 to TRBJ2-5; 7 bases align to TRBD2. The CDR3 contains 16 residues. With 2 bases clipped from V and 3 bases from J, the junction kept 9 bases outside the gene matches. Germline CDR1 reads PRHDT; CDR2 reads FYEKMQ (reference sequence). CDR3 protein: CASSLSELATEETQYF. The CDR3 DNA reads as TGTGCCAGCAGCTTAAGTGAACTAGCGACAGAAGAGACCCAGTACTTC.

This clone was seen a few times. The chain joins TRBV5-5 to TRBJ1-2; D is ambiguous. V lost 0 bases and J 2 bases, leaving 2 bases between the germline ends. The CDR3 spans 12 residues. Per germline, CDR1 SGHKS and CDR2 YYEKEE (reference sequence). This CDR3 reads CASSLGNYGYTF. The CDR3 coding sequence is TGTGCCAGCAGCTTGGGGAACTATGGCTACACCTTC.

The chain recombines TRBV10-2 with TRBJ1-1, with D perhaps TRBD1 (6 bases). Germline V gene lookup returns CDR1 WSHSY and CDR2 SAAADI. The V end was cut by 2 bases, the J end by 0 bases, with 10 bases between. The CDR3 contains 15 residues. Here the CDR3 DNA reads TGCGCCAGCAGTGAGCCGAGGGGGGTGAACACTGAAGCTTTCTTT. Amino acids: CASSEPRGVNTEAFF.

The rearrangement joins TRBV6-5 to TRBJ2-7, with unresolved D. The CDR3 is made up of 10 amino acids. Deletions cut 6 bases from V and 4 bases from J, with 4 bases between. Germline loops: CDR1 MNHEY, CDR2 SVGAGI. As DNA, the CDR3 is TGTGCCAGCAGCAGGTACGAGCAGTACTTC. It codes for CASSRYEQYF.

CDR3 coding DNA: TGTGCCAGCAGCTCCCCCCTAGCGCGATTATCCTACAATGAGCAGTTCTTC. Amino acid sequence: CASSSPLARLSYNEQFF. V and J are TRBV7-2 and TRBJ2-1; maybe TRBD2 (6 bases). Trimming removed 4 bases at V and 1 base at J, with 17 bases between. CDR3 size: 17 residues. Germline V lookup: CDR1 SGHTA, CDR2 FQGNSA.

The rearrangement joins TRBV4-3 to TRBJ2-7; D ambiguous. Deletions cut 6 bases from V and 0 bases from J, with 12 bases between. From germline, CDR1 is LGHNA and CDR2 YSLEER. CDR3 length equals 14 residues. CDR3 DNA: TGCGCCAGCAGGGCCAAACTGGGCTCCTACGAGCAGTACTTC. Translated: CASRAKLGSYEQYF.

This sequence joins TRBV28 and TRBJ2-7; 10 bases line up with TRBD2. V shed 3 bases, J shed 0 bases, and the junction held 11 bases outside the gene matches. The CDR3 is 18 residues long. Germline V gene data show CDR1 as MDHEN and CDR2 as SYDVKM. Here the CDR3 reads CASSFYTGLALSSYEQYF. The CDR3 DNA follows: TGTGCCAGCAGTTTTTATACGGGACTAGCGTTGAGCTCCTACGAGCAGTACTTC.

The V call is TRBV2, the J call TRBJ2-1, with D uncertain. Trimming pared 1 base from V and 7 bases from J, leaving 2 bases between. Germline values: CDR1 SNHLY, CDR2 FYNNEI. CDR3 size: 11 residues. The CDR3 bases are TGTGCCAGCAGTGAAGAGAATGAGCAGTTCTTC. It specifies CASSEENEQFF.

The V and J genes are TRBV9 and TRBJ2-1, with D hard to call. V was pared by 1 base and J by 8 bases, with 7 bases between. Germline values: CDR1 SGDLS, CDR2 YYNGEE. CDR3 length equals 12 residues. The CDR3 here is CASSVRNDEQFF. In nucleotides, the CDR3 is TGTGCCAGCAGCGTAAGAAATGATGAGCAGTTCTTC.

The V gene is TRBV2, the J gene TRBJ2-7, with D maybe TRBD1 (5 bases). The CDR3 has 13 amino acids. Trimming removed 9 bases at V and 2 bases at J, with 14 bases between. Germline CDR1 reads SNHLY; CDR2 reads FYNNEI. The CDR3 nucleotides read TGTGCCAGAGAGACAGCTAATCCCTACGAGCAGTACTTC. Translating it yields CARETANPYEQYF.

On this clone: The junction differs from germline at one of its ends, possibly a read error. V usage is TRBV13 and J usage is TRBJ2-3, with D possibly TRBD1 on 6 matching bases. The CDR3 contains 15 residues. Germline loops: CDR1 PRHDT, CDR2 FYEKMQ (reference sequence). In DNA form, the CDR3 reads TGTGCCAGCAGCCTAGGATCAGGGGCCGCAGATACGCAGTATTTT. This sequence encodes CASSLGSGAADTQYF.

V gene TRBV19 combines with J gene TRBJ2-2; no clear D. The V end was cut by 3 bases, the J end by 4 bases, with 9 bases between. Germline V gene sequence: CDR1 LNHDA, CDR2 SQIVND (reference sequence). This CDR3 is built from 14 residues. CDR3 sequence: CASSISRVTGELFF. The CDR3, as DNA: TGTGCCAGTAGTATCTCCCGGGTCACCGGGGAGCTGTTTTTT.